This T cell receptor (beta chain) was profiled in a study of T-cell memory formation after mild COVID-19. Study context: Most TCR clusters belonged to a single donor.

V gave up 5 bases and J gave up 5 bases; unmatched junction bases: 9. Germline V lookup: CDR1 DFQATT, CDR2 SNEGSKA (reference sequence). The CDR3 totals 13 residues. TCRdb passed the 5' RACE reads through MiXCR, listing each CDR3 protein once. The sample consists of a few hundred thousand distinct CDR3 sequences, under 25% of them appearing once. This clonotype was seen a handful of times. This TCR came from a man aged 18 to 30 who had mild COVID-19 (a few samples of this study predate the infection). Cell type and time point are not known. The specimen sequenced was PBMCs or a T cell subset sorted from them (not recorded which). The J gene is TRBJ2-7, the V gene TRBV20-1; 7 nucleotides align to TRBD1. The CDR3 coding sequence is TGCAGTGCTCAGGACAGGCAGAACAACGAGCAGTACTTC. Translated: CSAQDRQNNEQYF.